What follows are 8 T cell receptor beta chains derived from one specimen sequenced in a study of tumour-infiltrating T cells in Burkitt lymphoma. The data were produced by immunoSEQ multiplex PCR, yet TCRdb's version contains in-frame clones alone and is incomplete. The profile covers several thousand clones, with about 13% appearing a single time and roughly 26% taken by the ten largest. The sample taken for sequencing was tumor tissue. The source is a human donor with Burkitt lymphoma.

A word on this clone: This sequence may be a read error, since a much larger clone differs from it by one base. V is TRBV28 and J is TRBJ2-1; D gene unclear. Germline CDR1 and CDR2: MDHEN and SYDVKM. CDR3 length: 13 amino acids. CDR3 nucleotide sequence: TGTACCAGCAGTTTTGACCCCTACAATGAGCAGTTCTTC. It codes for CTSSFDPYNEQFF.

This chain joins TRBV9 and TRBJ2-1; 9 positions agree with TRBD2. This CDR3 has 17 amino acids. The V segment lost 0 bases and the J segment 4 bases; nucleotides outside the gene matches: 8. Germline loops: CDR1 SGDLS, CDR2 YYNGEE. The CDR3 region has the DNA TGTGCCAGCAGCGTAGCCCTTAGAAGCGGGGGGTACAATGAGCAGTTCTTC. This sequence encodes CASSVALRSGGYNEQFF.

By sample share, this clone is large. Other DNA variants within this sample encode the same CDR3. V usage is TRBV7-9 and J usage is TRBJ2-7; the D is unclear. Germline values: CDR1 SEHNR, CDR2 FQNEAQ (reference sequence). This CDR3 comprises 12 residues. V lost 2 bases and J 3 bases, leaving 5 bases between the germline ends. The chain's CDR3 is CASSLSIYEQYF. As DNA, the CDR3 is TGTGCCAGCAGCTTATCCATCTACGAGCAGTACTTC. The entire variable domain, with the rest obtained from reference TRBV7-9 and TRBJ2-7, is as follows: DTGVSQNPRHKITKRGQNVTFRCDPISEHNRLYWYRQTLGQGPEFLTYFQNEAQLEKSRLLSDRFSAERPKGSFSTLEIQRTEQGDSAMYLCASSLSIYEQYFGPGTRLTVT.

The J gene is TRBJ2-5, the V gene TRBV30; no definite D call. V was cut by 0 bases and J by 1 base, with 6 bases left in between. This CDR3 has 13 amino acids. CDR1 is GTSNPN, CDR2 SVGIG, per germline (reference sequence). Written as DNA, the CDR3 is TGTGCCTGGAGTGTACGCGTCCAAGAGACCCAGTACTTC. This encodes CAWSVRVQETQYF.

DNA of the CDR3: TGTGCCAGCAGCCAAGTAAGGGGCCGGGACAGGGAGTCCCTAGGTCGTACAGATACGCAGTATTTT. Translation gives CASSQVRGRDRESLGRTDTQYF. This chain joins TRBV4-2 and TRBJ2-3; 9 bases map to TRBD1. Germline V lookup: CDR1 LGHNA, CDR2 YNFKEQ. This CDR3 has 22 residues. With V trimmed by 1 base and J by 3 bases, 23 bases remained unmatched.

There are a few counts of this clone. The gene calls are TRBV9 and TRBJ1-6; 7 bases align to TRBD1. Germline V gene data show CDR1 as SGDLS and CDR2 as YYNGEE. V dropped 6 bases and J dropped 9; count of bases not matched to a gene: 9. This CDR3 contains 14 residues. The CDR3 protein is CASTPGPGGSPLHF. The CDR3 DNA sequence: TGTGCCAGCACCCCCGGCCCAGGGGGTTCACCCCTCCACTTT. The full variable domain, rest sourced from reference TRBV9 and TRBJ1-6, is DSGVTQTPKHLITATGQRVTLRCSPRSGDLSVYWYQQSLDQGLQFLIQYYNGEERAKGNILERFSAQQFPDLHSELNLSSLELGDSALYFCASTPGPGGSPLHFGNGTRLTVT.

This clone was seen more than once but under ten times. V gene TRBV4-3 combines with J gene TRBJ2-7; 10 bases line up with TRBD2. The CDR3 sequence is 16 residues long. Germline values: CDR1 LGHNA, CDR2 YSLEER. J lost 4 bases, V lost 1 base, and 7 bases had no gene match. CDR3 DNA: TGCGCCAGCAGCCAAGGCCCGGCTAGCGGGAGTTACGAGCAGTACTTC. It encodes CASSQGPASGSYEQYF.

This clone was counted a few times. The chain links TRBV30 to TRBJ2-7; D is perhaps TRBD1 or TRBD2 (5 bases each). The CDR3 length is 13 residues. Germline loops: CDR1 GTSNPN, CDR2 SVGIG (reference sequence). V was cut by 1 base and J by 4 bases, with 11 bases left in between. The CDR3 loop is CAWSAGLQYEQYF. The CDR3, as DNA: TGTGCCTGGAGTGCGGGGCTCCAATACGAGCAGTACTTC.